What follows are 17 T cell receptor beta chains derived from one specimen sequenced in a study of blood T cell repertoires in COVID-19. Libraries were prepared by immunoSEQ multiplex PCR; TCRdb keeps only in-frame clonotypes and omits some of them. Among tens of thousands of clones listed, 60% to 75% were seen once. Input material: peripheral blood. The receptor source for this set is a man aged 50 to 60 with COVID-19, enrolled during active disease.

The rearrangement links TRBV6-5 to TRBJ2-1; possibly TRBD1 for D (5 bases). With 6 bases removed from V and 6 bases from J, the gap between germline ends came to 9 bases. Germline CDR1 MNHEY, CDR2 SVGAGI. The CDR3 runs 12 residues. The CDR3 region has the DNA TGTGCCAGCAGGGCAGGGTTCAATGAGCAGTTCTTC. Amino acids: CASRAGFNEQFF.

V gene TRBV11-2 combines with J gene TRBJ1-6, with TRBD1 matching 10 bases. Germline lookup yields CDR1 SGHAT and CDR2 FQNNGV. V lost 6 bases, J lost 6 bases, and 2 bases stayed unmatched. This CDR3 spans 14 amino acids. The CDR3 sequence: CASSRTGGNSPLHF. The CDR3 DNA follows: TGTGCCAGCAGTAGGACAGGGGGTAATTCACCCCTCCACTTT. Based on the CDR3 plus reference TRBV11-2 and TRBJ1-6, the full variable domain is EAGVAQSPRYKIIEKRQSVAFWCNPISGHATLYWYQQILGQGPKLLIQFQNNGVVDDSQLPKDRFSAERLKGVDSTLKIQPAKLEDSAVYLCASSRTGGNSPLHFGNGTRLTVT.

The table lists this clone with a few counts. J is TRBJ2-7 and V is TRBV3-1 (or the pseudogene TRBV3-2); possible D gene TRBD1, 5 bases. The germline V and J ends were trimmed by 2 bases and 7 bases, with 15 bases remaining between them. This CDR3 is built from 14 residues. Germline V CDR1 and CDR2: LGHDT, YNNKEL (reference sequence). CDR3 bases: TGTGCCAGCAGCCAAAACGCCAACAGGCGTGAGCAGTACTTC. It is translated as CASSQNANRREQYF.

V usage is TRBV18 and J usage is TRBJ2-1, with a tentative D call TRBD2 (5 bases). The V gene lost 0 bases and the J gene lost 0 bases, with 6 bases spanning the gap. Germline lookup yields CDR1 KGHSH and CDR2 LQKENI. This CDR3 comprises 15 residues. CDR3 loop: CASSPPGASYNEQFF. Written as DNA, the CDR3 is TGTGCCAGCTCACCACCGGGAGCCTCCTACAATGAGCAGTTCTTC.

This clone appeared a few times. J is TRBJ1-5 and V is TRBV28; possibly TRBD1 for D (5 bases). Germline assignment: CDR1 MDHEN and CDR2 SYDVKM. The CDR3 is 16 residues long. The V and J ends lost 3 bases and 6 bases respectively, with 18 bases between them. CDR3 residues: CASSLRTGGVGQPQHF. The CDR3 nucleotides are TGTGCCAGCAGTTTGAGAACAGGCGGAGTAGGTCAGCCCCAGCATTTT.

The chain uses TRBV2 and TRBJ1-2; D unresolved. V was pared by 1 base and J by 0 bases, with 6 bases between. Germline CDR1 and CDR2: SNHLY and FYNNEI. This CDR3 region has 14 residues. CDR3 in DNA: TGTGCCAGCAGTGAAGGGAGAGCTAACTATGGCTACACCTTC. Translating it yields CASSEGRANYGYTF.

This chain links TRBV12-3 or TRBV12-4 with TRBJ1-4; D not certain. This CDR3 contains 13 residues. Trimming shortened V by 4 bases and J by 8 bases, and 11 bases separated the two germline ends. In nucleotides, the CDR3 is TGTGCCAGCAGTTCACGGGGTGGCGAAAAACTGTTTTTT. It yields the protein CASSSRGGEKLFF.

This clone appeared a single time. This sequence joins TRBV11-2 and TRBJ1-2; a weak D match, TRBD1 (5 bases). The CDR3 contains 15 residues. Germline CDR1 reads SGHAT; CDR2 reads FQNNGV. Trimming took 0 bases from V and 4 from J, leaving 12 bases between them. This CDR3 reads CASSLDFWGVYGYTF. Written as DNA, the CDR3 is TGTGCCAGCAGCTTAGATTTCTGGGGCGTCTATGGCTACACCTTC.

The chain uses TRBV28 and TRBJ1-2; D is unclear. The V gene lost 6 bases and the J gene lost 1 base, with 12 bases spanning the gap. The CDR3 loop spans 14 amino acids. CDR1 is MDHEN, CDR2 SYDVKM, per germline. The CDR3 DNA reads as TGTGCCAGCAGCCGAGAGTTGAATAACTATGGCTACACCTTC. Translated: CASSRELNNYGYTF.

The chain joins TRBV19 to TRBJ2-3, with 7 bases matching TRBD1. CDR3 length: 15 amino acids. The ends lost 5 bases at V and 0 bases at J; junction bases unmatched: 5. The germline CDR1 and CDR2 sequences are LNHDA and SQIVND (reference sequence). CDR3 sequence reads: CASSDRAESTDTQYF. The DNA of the CDR3 is TGTGCCAGTAGTGACAGGGCAGAGAGCACAGATACGCAGTATTTT. Looking up the rest from reference TRBV19 and TRBJ2-3 gives the full variable domain: DGGITQSPKYLFRKEGQNVTLSCEQNLNHDAMYWYRQDPGQGLRLIYYSQIVNDFQKGDIAEGYSVSREKKESFPLTVTSAQKNPTAFYLCASSDRAESTDTQYFGPGTRLTVL.

The CDR3 DNA reads as TGTGCCAGCTCACCACCGGGGAACACAGGATACACAGATACGCAGTATTTT. Its translation: CASSPPGNTGYTDTQYF. This chain joins TRBV18 and TRBJ2-3; a possible D gene is TRBD1 (5 bases). The CDR3 runs 17 residues. Germline V gives CDR1 KGHSH, CDR2 LQKENI. Trimming pared 0 bases from V and 2 bases from J, leaving 15 bases between.

The CDR3 is CASSSTGFDQPQHF. As DNA, the CDR3 is TGTGCCAGCAGCTCGACAGGGTTCGATCAGCCCCAGCATTTT. The genes are TRBV5-6 and TRBJ1-5, with TRBD1 identical over 7 bases. This CDR3 has 14 residues. Unmatched junction bases numbered 5, after V lost 3 bases and J lost 5 bases. The V gene's germline CDR1 is SGHDT and CDR2 YYEEEE. Drawing the rest from reference TRBV5-6 and TRBJ1-5, the complete variable domain is DAGVTQSPTHLIKTRGQQVTLRCSPKSGHDTVSWYQQALGQGPQFIFQYYEEEERQRGNFPDRFSGHQFPNYSSELNVNALLLGDSALYLCASSSTGFDQPQHFGDGTRLSIL.

This clone was found a few times. The V call is TRBV9, the J call TRBJ1-1, with a tentative D call TRBD1 (6 bases). The CDR3 has 14 residues. CDR1 and CDR2 (germline): SGDLS, YYNGEE. Trimming stripped 0 bases from V and 6 bases from J, with 12 bases between. This chain's CDR3 is CASSVEGQSAEAFF. As DNA, the CDR3 is TGTGCCAGCAGCGTAGAAGGACAGTCCGCTGAAGCTTTCTTT.

V gene TRBV27 combines with J gene TRBJ1-5; 9 bases are shared with TRBD1. Unmatched junction bases numbered 5, after V lost 4 bases and J lost 7 bases. CDR1 MNHEY and CDR2 SMNVEV come from the germline V gene (reference sequence). The CDR3 loop spans 14 amino acids. The CDR3 bases are TGTGCCAGCAGTTCACAGGGGGCAAGCCAGCCCCAGCATTTT. Amino acid sequence: CASSSQGASQPQHF.

The chain combines TRBV7-2 with TRBJ1-1, with unresolved D. The CDR3 length is 14 residues. V lost 4 bases and J 10 bases, leaving 19 bases between the germline ends. Germline loops: CDR1 SGHTA, CDR2 FQGNSA. CDR3 coding DNA: TGTGCCAGCAGCTACCCCCCAACGGGATCGGCAGCTTTCTTT. Its protein product is CASSYPPTGSAAFF.

The gene calls are TRBV18 and TRBJ1-6; 8 positions match TRBD1. CDR1 is KGHSH and CDR2 is LQKENI in the germline V gene. The CDR3 is made up of 15 amino acids. V lost 3 bases and J lost 6; bases outside the gene matches: 4. CDR3: CASSPSDRGNSPLHF. The CDR3 DNA sequence: TGTGCCAGCTCACCGAGCGACAGGGGTAATTCACCCCTCCACTTT.

The chain joins TRBV24-1 to TRBJ1-1; 7 nucleotides align to TRBD1. Trimming took 3 bases from V and 2 from J; bases not matched to a gene: 5. There are 15 residues in the CDR3. Germline V CDR1 and CDR2: KGHDR, SFDVKD. CDR3 DNA: TGTGCCACCAGTGATCCTAGACAGGGTAACACTGAAGCTTTCTTT. This gives the protein CATSDPRQGNTEAFF.